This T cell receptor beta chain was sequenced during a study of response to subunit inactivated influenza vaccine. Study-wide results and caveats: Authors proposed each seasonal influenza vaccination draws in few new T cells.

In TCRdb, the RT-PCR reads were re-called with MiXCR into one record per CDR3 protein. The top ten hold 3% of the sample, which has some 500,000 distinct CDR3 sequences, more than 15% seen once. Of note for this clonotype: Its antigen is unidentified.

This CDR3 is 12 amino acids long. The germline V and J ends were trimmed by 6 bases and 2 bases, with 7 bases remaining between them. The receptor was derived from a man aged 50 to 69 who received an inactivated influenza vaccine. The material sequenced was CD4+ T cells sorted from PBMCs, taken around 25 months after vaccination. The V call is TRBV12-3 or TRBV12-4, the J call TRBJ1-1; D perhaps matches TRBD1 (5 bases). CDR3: CASSRTNTEAFF. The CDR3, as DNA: TGTGCCAGCAGCCGGACAAACACTGAAGCTTTCTTT.